The 8 T cell receptor beta chains reported below all come from one sample, sequenced in a study of technical replicates of blood from a handful of donors. The assay was immunoSEQ multiplex PCR, and TCRdb's table has in-frame clones only and misses some. Of some 58,000 clones listed, 94% are singletons. Sequenced sample: T cells isolated from PBMCs. Receptor source: a human donor in good health.

The rearrangement links TRBV18 to TRBJ1-3; no reliable D call. The V end lost 3 bases, the J end lost 3 bases, and 15 bases lay between the germline ends. CDR1 is KGHSH, CDR2 LQKENI, per germline. The CDR3 is 16 residues long. CDR3 loop: CASSPSGSTRGNTIYF. CDR3 in DNA: TGTGCCAGCTCACCTTCGGGTTCCACTCGTGGAAACACCATATATTTT.

The gene calls are TRBV5-6 and TRBJ2-2; TRBD2 is a possible D gene (6 bases). Germline-derived CDR1 and CDR2 are SGHDT and YYEEEE. The CDR3 contains 14 residues. The V gene lost 3 bases and the J gene lost 6 bases, with 12 bases spanning the gap. CDR3 coding DNA: TGTGCCAGCAGCTGGAGGGGACGGGCCGGGGAGCTGTTTTTT. This sequence encodes CASSWRGRAGELFF.

The chain recombines TRBV6-6 with TRBJ2-7, with D possibly being TRBD1 (6 bases). The CDR3 is 14 residues long. In germline, CDR1 is MNHNY, CDR2 SVGAGI (reference sequence). V dropped 5 bases and J dropped 1 base, with 12 bases sitting between them. The CDR3 here is CASSLLTGSYEQYF. The CDR3 DNA follows: TGTGCCAGCAGTCTCCTGACAGGTTCCTACGAGCAGTACTTC.

CDR3 loop: CASSQGLVLFF. The CDR3 nucleotides read TGTGCCAGCAGCCAGGGGCTAGTATTGTTCTTC. The V and J genes are TRBV9 and TRBJ2-1; D might be TRBD1 (6 bases). Germline V lookup: CDR1 SGDLS, CDR2 YYNGEE. This CDR3 is built from 11 residues. V was cut by 4 bases and J by 15 bases, with 14 bases left in between. The full variable domain, completed using reference TRBV9 and TRBJ2-1, is DSGVTQTPKHLITATGQRVTLRCSPRSGDLSVYWYQQSLDQGLQFLIQYYNGEERAKGNILERFSAQQFPDLHSELNLSSLELGDSALYFCASSQGLVLFFGPGTRLTVL.

This chain links TRBV29-1 with TRBJ1-2; D not certain. CDR1 SQVTM and CDR2 ANQGSEA come from the germline V gene. The V gene lost 5 bases and the J gene lost 3 bases, with 13 bases spanning the gap. This CDR3 comprises 13 residues. The CDR3 loop is CSVRGLEHYGYTF. CDR3 sequence (DNA): TGCAGCGTTCGCGGCCTAGAGCACTATGGCTACACCTTC.

This chain uses TRBV14 with TRBJ2-1; 8 bases are shared with TRBD2. The CDR3 contains 16 residues. The germline CDR1 and CDR2 sequences are SGHDN and FVKESK. The J segment lost 4 bases and the V segment lost 1 base, leaving 6 bases of the junction unmatched. CDR3 protein: CASSQGERGRYNEQFF. The CDR3 region has the DNA TGTGCCAGCAGCCAAGGAGAGCGGGGGCGTTACAATGAGCAGTTCTTC.

This rearrangement joins TRBV7-9 to TRBJ2-1, with D perhaps TRBD2 (5 bases). The germline gives CDR1 SEHNR, CDR2 FQNEAQ (reference sequence). CDR3 size: 15 residues. V dropped 7 bases and J dropped 4 bases, with 17 bases sitting between them. CDR3: CASTGLEGMYNEQFF. CDR3 bases: TGTGCCAGCACAGGACTCGAGGGAATGTACAATGAGCAGTTCTTC.

This rearrangement joins TRBV14 to TRBJ2-7; TRBD1 agrees at 9 bases. The length of the CDR3 is 15 residues. Unmatched junction bases numbered 8, after V lost 4 bases and J lost 4 bases. The germline V gene encodes CDR1 SGHDN and CDR2 FVKESK. This CDR3 is CASSRTGTGWYEQYF. In DNA, the CDR3 is TGTGCCAGCAGCCGGACCGGGACAGGGTGGTACGAGCAGTACTTC.